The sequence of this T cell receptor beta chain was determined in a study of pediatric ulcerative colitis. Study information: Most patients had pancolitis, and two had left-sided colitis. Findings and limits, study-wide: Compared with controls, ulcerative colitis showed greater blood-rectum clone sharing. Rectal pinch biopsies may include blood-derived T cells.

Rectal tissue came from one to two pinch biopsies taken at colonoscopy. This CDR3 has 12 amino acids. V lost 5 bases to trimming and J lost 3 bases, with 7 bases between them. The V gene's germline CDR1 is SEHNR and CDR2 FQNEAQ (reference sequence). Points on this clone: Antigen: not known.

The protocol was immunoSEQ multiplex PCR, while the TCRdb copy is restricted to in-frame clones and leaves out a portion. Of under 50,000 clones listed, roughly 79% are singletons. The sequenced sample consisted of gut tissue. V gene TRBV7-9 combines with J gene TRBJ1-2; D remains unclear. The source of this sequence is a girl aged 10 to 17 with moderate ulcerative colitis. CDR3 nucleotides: TGTGCCAGCAGCCCGGAGGACTATGGCTACACCTTC. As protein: CASSPEDYGYTF. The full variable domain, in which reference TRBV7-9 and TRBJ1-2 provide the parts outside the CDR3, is DTGVSQNPRHKITKRGQNVTFRCDPISEHNRLYWYRQTLGQGPEFLTYFQNEAQLEKSRLLSDRFSAERPKGSFSTLEIQRTEQGDSAMYLCASSPEDYGYTFGSGTRLTVV.